This T cell receptor beta chain was retrieved from a study of blood T cells in healthy people across ages. Together with a sample-barcoded 5' primer, a J-beta primer mix was included in a second PCR lasting about 6 to 11 cycles. TCRdb passed the 5' RACE reads through MiXCR, listing each CDR3 protein once. The sample has about 970,000 distinct CDR3 sequences; roughly 51% are singletons. This clonotype was recorded only once. Source material: blood. The origin of this receptor is a woman aged 55 to 70 in good health.

CDR3: CASSFVISGTGDEQFF. The CDR3 DNA follows: TGTGCCAGCAGCTTCGTTATTTCAGGGACTGGTGATGAGCAGTTCTTC. The chain uses TRBV7-2 and TRBJ2-1; TRBD2 might be the D (6 bases). Looked up from germline, CDR1 is SGHTA and CDR2 is FQGNSA. This CDR3 is 16 amino acids long. V lost 3 bases and J 8 bases, leaving 20 bases between the germline ends.